Below are 7 T cell receptor beta chains sequenced from a single sample in a study of blood T cell repertoires in COVID-19 (dated by TCRdb to 2020 to 2022). The receptor library was made with the immunoSEQ multiplex PCR assay. TCRdb took over this immuneACCESS table, retaining in-frame rearrangements with V and J assigned. Such tables are incomplete; in checked studies, under half of the missing clones stem from an unresolved V gene, and the remainder is unexplained. The sample records over 100,000 clones, about 91% of which are singletons. About 4% of the sample is taken by the ten largest. Sequenced sample: peripheral blood. Receptors were obtained from a man in his late teens or twenties with acute or convalescent COVID-19.

This chain links TRBV2 with TRBJ2-2, with 8 positions matching TRBD1. Germline V gives CDR1 SNHLY, CDR2 FYNNEI. V lost 8 bases to trimming and J lost 3 bases; unmatched junction nucleotides: 8. The CDR3 consists of 15 residues. CDR3 residues: CASQGDRSYTGELFF. CDR3 DNA sequence: TGTGCCAGCCAAGGGGACAGGTCGTACACCGGGGAGCTGTTTTTT.

For the CDR3, the DNA is TGTGCCAGCCGACCGGGAACTTACACTGAAGCTTTCTTT. Encoded protein: CASRPGTYTEAFF. The chain joins TRBV27 to TRBJ1-1; no definite D call. Germline V CDR1 and CDR2: MNHEY, SMNVEV (reference sequence). V lost 8 bases and J 3 bases, leaving 13 bases between the germline ends. The CDR3 is made up of 13 amino acids.

This rearrangement joins TRBV13 to TRBJ2-3, with a tentative D call TRBD2 (6 bases). Trimming took 5 bases from V and 2 from J, leaving 17 bases between them. The V gene's germline CDR1 is PRHDT and CDR2 FYEKMQ (reference sequence). The CDR3 extends over 16 amino acids. CDR3 sequence reads: CASSNRGAGPTDTQYF. The CDR3 DNA sequence: TGTGCCAGCAGCAATCGAGGGGCGGGGCCCACAGATACGCAGTATTTT.

This chain uses TRBV27 with TRBJ2-1; possibly TRBD1 for D (5 bases). Deletions cut 5 bases from V and 6 bases from J, with 14 bases between. This CDR3 is 14 amino acids long. Germline V gene data show CDR1 as MNHEY and CDR2 as SMNVEV (reference sequence). CDR3 DNA sequence: TGTGCCAGCAGTCCTACAGGTCCTCTCAATGAGCAGTTCTTC. Translation: CASSPTGPLNEQFF.

The CDR3 loop reads CASSYGSGTGELFF. CDR3 in DNA: TGTGCCAGCAGTTACGGGAGCGGAACCGGGGAGCTGTTTTTT. V usage is TRBV6-5 and J usage is TRBJ2-2; weak D call: TRBD2 (5 bases). Trimming pared 2 bases from V and 5 bases from J, leaving 9 bases between. Germline assignment: CDR1 MNHEY and CDR2 SVGAGI. This CDR3 spans 14 amino acids.

This clone came up once. This chain joins TRBV7-6 and TRBJ1-5, with 8 bases fitting TRBD1. This CDR3 has 15 residues. CDR1 is SGHVS and CDR2 is FNYEAQ in the germline V gene. V gave up 4 bases and J gave up 0 bases; unmatched junction bases: 2. Written as DNA, the CDR3 is TGTGCCAGCAGCTCAGGGGGCCCTAGCAATCAGCCCCAGCATTTT. It yields the protein CASSSGGPSNQPQHF.

The chain is built from TRBV11-3 and TRBJ1-2; D possibly corresponds to TRBD1 (5 bases). CDR3 length: 13 residues. Germline V gene data show CDR1 as SGHNT and CDR2 as YENEEA. The germline V and J ends were trimmed by 3 bases and 4 bases, with 9 bases remaining between them. The CDR3 spells CASSFGDSYGYTF. For the CDR3, the DNA is TGTGCCAGCAGCTTTGGCGACAGCTATGGCTACACCTTC.